The T cell receptor beta chain described here comes from a study of blood T cell repertoires in COVID-19. For the study at large: Acute and convalescent COVID-19 specimens originated in the United States, Italy and Spain. PBMCs, B-cell-depleted T cells, or T cells provided the cDNA or gDNA that made up the material.

J was trimmed by 10 bases and V by 0 bases; bases with no gene match: 3. This CDR3 is 15 amino acids long. Germline lookup yields CDR1 WSHSY and CDR2 SAAADI. Original methodology: Amplification from reference gene primers served as the basis for estimated nucleated cell counts. Some clones are missing from TCRdb's copy, which holds only in-frame ones; the method was immunoSEQ multiplex PCR. V and J calls and clone size follow that table, whereas D and trimming were derived from the DNA. The repertoire consists of around 310,000 clones, with over 75% occurring once and the leading ten covering roughly 4%.

This clonotype was sampled from a woman in her forties or fifties with active or convalescent COVID-19. The sample taken for sequencing was peripheral blood. The rearrangement uses TRBV10-2 and TRBJ1-6, with 10 bases lining up with TRBD1. CDR3 loop: CASSESWTGGSPLHF. The CDR3 DNA sequence: TGCGCCAGCAGTGAGTCTTGGACAGGGGGATCACCCCTCCACTTT.